This T cell receptor (beta chain) was documented in a study of blood T cell repertoires in COVID-19. The study recruited people aged 18 to 89 years across approximately 24 US areas. In assigning cohorts, the study relied on participant-reported clinical history. Trimming stripped 2 bases from V and 4 bases from J, with 14 bases between. Per the germline V gene, CDR1 is MNHEY and CDR2 is SVGAGI. The CDR3 contains 15 residues. The assay was immunoSEQ multiplex PCR, and TCRdb's table has in-frame clones only and misses some. Here the sample spans hundreds of thousands of clones, more than 90% being singletons.

This chain uses TRBV6-5 with TRBJ1-2, with D hard to call. Specimen: PBMCs or T cells enriched from blood (not recorded which). The receptor comes from a man between 60 and 75 years old who had recovered from COVID-19. The CDR3 region is CASSYRSAGSYGYTF. The CDR3 DNA is TGTGCCAGCAGTTACAGGTCAGCGGGAAGCTATGGCTACACCTTC.